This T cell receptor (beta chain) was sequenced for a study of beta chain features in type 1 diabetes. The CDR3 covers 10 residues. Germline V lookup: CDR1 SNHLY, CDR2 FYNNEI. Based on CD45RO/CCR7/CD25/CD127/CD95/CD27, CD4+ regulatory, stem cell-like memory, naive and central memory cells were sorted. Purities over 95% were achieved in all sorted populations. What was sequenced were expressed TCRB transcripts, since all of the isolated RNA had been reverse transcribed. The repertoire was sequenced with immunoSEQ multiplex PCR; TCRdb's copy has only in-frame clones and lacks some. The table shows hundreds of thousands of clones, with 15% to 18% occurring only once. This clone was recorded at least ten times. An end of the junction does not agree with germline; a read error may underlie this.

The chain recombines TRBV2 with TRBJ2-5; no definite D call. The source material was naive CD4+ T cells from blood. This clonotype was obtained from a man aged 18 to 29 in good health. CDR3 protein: CASREETQYF. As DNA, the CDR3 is TGTGCCAGCAGGGAAGAGACCCAGTACTTC. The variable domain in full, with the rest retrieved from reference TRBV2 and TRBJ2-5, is EPEVTQTPSHQVTQMGQEVILRCVPISNHLYFYWYRQILGQKVEFLVSFYNNEISEKSEIFDDQFSVERPDGSNFTLKIRSTKLEDSAMYFCASREETQYFGPGTRLLVL.